This T cell receptor (beta chain) was found in a study of blood T cell repertoires in COVID-19 (dated by TCRdb to 2020 to 2022). Background for the entire study: The collaborator samples originated in the United States, Italy and Spain and spanned the acute and convalescent phases of COVID-19. Where HLA class I and class II types were available, the types were taken from metadata supplied by the sample provider, not from assay-based typing. Nearly every sample came with metadata listing a de-identified subject ID, COVID-19 status, age in years and sex. Deeply sampled blood TCRbeta repertoires from subjects exposed to, actively infected with, or recovered from COVID-19 were included in the dataset. Samples were obtained from the ongoing ImmuneRACE study (first 160 participants) and from over a thousand subjects provided by 6 global collaborators. The repertoires were released in a freely available public database meant as a resource for research on the immune response to SARS-CoV-2. The material from the prospective study consisted of cDNA or gDNA derived from T cells, B-cell-depleted T cells, or PBMCs.

In the prospective study, participants were about 18 to 95 years old, resided in approximately 25 geographic areas of the United States, and were enrolled through a virtual design. In the prospective study, participants were assigned to cohorts based on the clinical history participants reported in a screening survey and a study questionnaire. A participant counted as exposed if, within 2 weeks of entering the study, that participant had been in contact with someone who had a PCR-confirmed or clinician-diagnosed COVID-19 case. In the prospective study, whole blood, serum and a nasopharyngeal or oropharyngeal swab were collected from each participant by mobile phlebotomists. Participants in the prospective study had the option to provide additional blood draws and questionnaires over a roughly 2-month period. Blood samples from the prospective study were shipped frozen or at room temperature prior to DNA extraction.

Inclusive of the bounding cysteine and phenylalanine, the CDR3 is 15 residues long. Of all the DNA, just the CDR3 is kept, 45 bases in frame from base 1. The germline V and J ends show losses of 9 bases and 7 bases respectively, and no gene match explains 14 bases of the junction. CDR1 is given as LNHDA and CDR2 as SQIVND, both from the germline V gene (reference sequence). This clone was observed a single time. Its antigen remains undetermined. Base-call qualities are not available, and no considerably larger clone is one nucleotide away. The research as a whole found: The quantity of clinical and demographic metadata differed by source and by participant and was supplied without curation.

TCRbeta CDR3 regions were amplified from genomic DNA using the immunoSEQ Assay, a bias-controlled multiplex PCR. For the original study's pipeline: Within the assay, amplification of reference gene primers was used to estimate how many nucleated cells each sample contained. To quantify the absolute abundance of each unique TCRbeta CDR3 rearrangement, sequence reads were collapsed and filtered. For each sample, productive Simpson clonality was calculated as the square root of Simpson's diversity index over productive rearrangements. What TCRdb holds here is the immuneACCESS table cut down to in-frame rearrangements. Part of the clones is not present; checked against another copy, under half of the missing clones reflect an unresolved V gene, and the others are unexplained. V and J calls and clone size are copied from that table; D and trimming were computed from the DNA. The sample includes some 190,000 clones, with about 80% observed a single time. The top ten clonotypes cover approximately 15% of the sample.

The material sequenced was PBMCs or T cells enriched from blood (not recorded which). Rearrangement joined TRBV19 to TRBJ2-1; TRBD1 aligns with 8 central bases. The source of this sequence is a man in his sixties who had been exposed to COVID-19. The DNA sequence is TGTGCCAGCTGTAGGAGGACAGGGCAGAGGAATGAGCAGTTCTTC. It translates to CASCRRTGQRNEQFF.